The 10 T cell receptor beta chains presented below share a single source sample, sequenced in a study of vaccination effects on CD4 cells after COVID-19. Viral peptide pool expansion of antigen-specific CD4+ T cells preceded sequencing in the ViraFEST assay. It was after around eleven days of culture that CD4+ T cells were isolated. All vaccine recipients tested negative for nucleocapsid antibodies and had never contracted SARS-CoV-2 infection. Generated by immunoSEQ multiplex PCR, the TCRdb table keeps only in-frame clones and is missing some. This table holds around 79,000 clones, 78% found once. Their specific antigens are unknown. Sequences were derived from CD4+ T cells from PBMCs cultured with SARS-CoV-2 spike peptides, sampled before COVID-19 vaccination. The receptor source for this set is a human donor who received a COVID-19 vaccine.

This chain joins TRBV19 and TRBJ2-6; D is unresolved. V lost 7 bases to trimming and J lost 4 bases, with 20 bases between them. Germline V lookup: CDR1 LNHDA, CDR2 SQIVND (reference sequence). The CDR3 is 17 amino acids. The DNA of the CDR3 is TGTGCCAGTATGTCCATTACCTCCGCTCTGGGGGCCAACGTCCTGACTTTC. Its protein is CASMSITSALGANVLTF.

V gene TRBV7-3 combines with J gene TRBJ1-1; a possible D gene is TRBD1 (6 bases). CDR1 and CDR2 (germline): SGHTA, FQGTGA. CDR3 length equals 13 residues. Trimming removed 6 bases from V and 7 bases from J, with 15 bases in between. The DNA of the CDR3 is TGTGCCAGCAGACGGAACAGGGAGGGTGAAGCTTTCTTT. Protein product: CASRRNREGEAFF.

This rearrangement joins TRBV5-1 to TRBJ2-3; D perhaps matches TRBD1 (6 bases). Germline V CDR1 and CDR2: SGHRS, YFSETQ. This CDR3 has 14 amino acids. V lost 0 bases and J lost 1, with 6 bases in between. The CDR3 is CASSLEGGTDTQYF. CDR3 DNA: TGCGCCAGCAGCTTGGAGGGGGGCACAGATACGCAGTATTTT.

This CDR3 is CASSVENRTPTINTEAFF. The CDR3 bases are TGTGCCAGCAGCGTAGAGAACAGGACGCCTACAATAAACACTGAAGCTTTCTTT. This sequence joins TRBV9 and TRBJ1-1, with D perhaps TRBD1 (5 bases). V was cut by 0 bases and J by 2 bases, with 20 bases left in between. The CDR3 runs to 18 residues. Germline lookup yields CDR1 SGDLS and CDR2 YYNGEE.

The sample holds a few counts of this clone. The chain couples TRBV11-2 to TRBJ1-1; TRBD1 is a possible D gene (6 bases). Germline V gene data show CDR1 as SGHAT and CDR2 as FQNNGV. The CDR3 loop spans 12 amino acids. Trimming cost V 5 bases and J 9 bases, with 13 bases left between them. DNA of the CDR3: TGTGCCAGCAGCGTCGGGACAAATAAAGCTTTCTTT. This gives the protein CASSVGTNKAFF.

Details on this clone: Distinct nucleotide sequences in the sample also encode this CDR3. The V and J genes are TRBV5-1 and TRBJ2-5; the D is unclear. Trimming removed 1 base from V and 0 bases from J, with 1 base in between. Germline lookup yields CDR1 SGHRS and CDR2 YFSETQ. The CDR3 contains 12 residues. The CDR3 nucleotides read TGCGCCAGCAGCTTGAACCAAGAGACCCAGTACTTC. It translates to CASSLNQETQYF.

This sequence joins TRBV28 and TRBJ1-1; possible D gene TRBD1, 6 bases. Trimming removed 4 bases from V and 2 bases from J, with 17 bases in between. The V gene's germline CDR1 is MDHEN and CDR2 SYDVKM. The CDR3 is 16 amino acids. DNA of the CDR3: TGTGCCAGCAGTTCGCGGGCCCCCAGGGGAAACACTGAAGCTTTCTTT. It yields the protein CASSSRAPRGNTEAFF.

This clone was seen a handful of times. The chain has TRBV5-1 and TRBJ2-2, with 8 positions matching TRBD1. Germline lookup yields CDR1 SGHRS and CDR2 YFSETQ. Trimming at V came to 2 bases and at J to 7 bases, leaving 10 bases not matched to a gene. CDR3 length: 16 residues. Here the CDR3 reads CASSLFNQGASGELFF. CDR3 DNA sequence: TGCGCCAGCAGCTTATTCAACCAGGGGGCAAGCGGGGAGCTGTTTTTT.

This clone has a single count. The V and J genes are TRBV7-9 and TRBJ1-4, with 7 nucleotides matching TRBD1. Germline V gene data show CDR1 as SEHNR and CDR2 as FQNEAQ (reference sequence). V lost 8 bases to trimming and J lost 8 bases; unmatched junction nucleotides: 11. This CDR3 contains 14 residues. The CDR3 spells CASEKGDSSEKLFF. CDR3 bases: TGTGCCAGCGAAAAGGGGGACAGCTCCGAAAAACTGTTTTTT.

The chain joins TRBV5-5 to TRBJ2-2; TRBD2 is a possible D gene (7 bases). Germline loops: CDR1 SGHKS, CDR2 YYEKEE (reference sequence). Trimming removed 4 bases at V and 1 base at J, with 11 bases between. The CDR3 covers 15 residues. CDR3: CASSPGGVNTGELFF. The DNA for the CDR3 is TGTGCCAGCAGCCCGGGGGGCGTGAACACCGGGGAGCTGTTTTTT.